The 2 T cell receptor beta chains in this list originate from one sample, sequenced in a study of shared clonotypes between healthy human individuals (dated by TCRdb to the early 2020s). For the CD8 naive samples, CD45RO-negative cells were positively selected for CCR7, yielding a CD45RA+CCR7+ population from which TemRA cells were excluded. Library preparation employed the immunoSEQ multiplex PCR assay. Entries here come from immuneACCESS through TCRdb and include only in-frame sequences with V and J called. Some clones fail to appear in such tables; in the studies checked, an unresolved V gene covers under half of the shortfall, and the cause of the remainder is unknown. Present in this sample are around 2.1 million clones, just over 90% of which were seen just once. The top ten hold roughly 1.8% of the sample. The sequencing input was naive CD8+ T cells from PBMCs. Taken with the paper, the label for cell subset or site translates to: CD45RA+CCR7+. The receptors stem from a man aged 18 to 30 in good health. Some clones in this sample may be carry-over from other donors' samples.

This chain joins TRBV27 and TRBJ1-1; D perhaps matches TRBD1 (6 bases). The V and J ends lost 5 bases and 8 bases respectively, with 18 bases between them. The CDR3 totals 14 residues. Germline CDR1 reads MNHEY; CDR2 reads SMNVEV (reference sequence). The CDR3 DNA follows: TGTGCCAGCAGTCCCCACAGGGCACCGGAGGAAGCTTTCTTT. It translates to CASSPHRAPEEAFF.

The DNA for the CDR3 is TGTGCCAGCAGGGATAGGAGGAGTCCGAGGGGGTTCTTC. The encoded protein is CASRDRRSPRGFF. This chain links TRBV7-9 with TRBJ2-1, with D perhaps matching TRBD1 or TRBD2 (5 bases each). Trimming cost V 6 bases and J 15 bases, with 21 bases left between them. The CDR3 loop spans 13 amino acids. The V gene's germline CDR1 is SEHNR and CDR2 FQNEAQ (reference sequence). The whole variable domain, remainder taken from reference TRBV7-9 and TRBJ2-1, is DTGVSQNPRHKITKRGQNVTFRCDPISEHNRLYWYRQTLGQGPEFLTYFQNEAQLEKSRLLSDRFSAERPKGSFSTLEIQRTEQGDSAMYLCASRDRRSPRGFFGPGTRLTVL.